The 28 T cell receptor beta chains given below trace back to one sample, sequenced in a study of CD8+CD57+ T cells in acquired aplastic anemia (dated by TCRdb to between 2017 and 2018). The listed sequencing device is Illumina HiSeq 2000. Profiling of TCR beta VDJ combinations and CDR3 sequences used genomic DNA as the template. TCRdb itself trimmed the public reads at Q25 with fastp, ran MiXCR and retained productive beta chains. For every CDR3 protein sequence, its rows merge into one entry that carries the most common genes and DNA. Across this sample there are about 400,000 distinct CDR3 sequences, with 65% to 80% seen only once. Approximately 3.8% of the sample is in the top ten clones. The sample taken for sequencing was sorted CD4+, CD8+, or CD8+CD57+ T cells (not recorded which) from PBMCs. The receptors come from a human donor in good health, serving as a control.

The chain couples TRBV7-3 to TRBJ1-1, with D maybe TRBD1 (6 bases). This CDR3 is built from 17 residues. The V end was cut by 5 bases, the J end by 6 bases, with 25 bases between. Germline V gene lookup returns CDR1 SGHTA and CDR2 FQGTGA. The CDR3 spells CASSPRAGGETNSEAFF. The CDR3 region has the DNA TGTGCCAGCAGCCCACGAGCGGGGGGCGAGACCAACTCTGAAGCTTTCTTT.

This chain links TRBV4-2 with TRBJ2-2, with D perhaps being TRBD1 or TRBD2 (6 bases each). The length of the CDR3 is 16 residues. Germline values: CDR1 LGHNA, CDR2 YNFKEQ. V was clipped by 4 bases and J by 2 bases, with 14 bases between them. The CDR3 DNA reads as TGTGCCAGCAGCCCGGAGGGGGGCCCTAACACCGGGGAGCTGTTTTTT. This codes for CASSPEGGPNTGELFF.

The chain employs TRBV19 and TRBJ2-7; D may be TRBD2 (7 bases). CDR3 size: 15 residues. Trimming removed 3 bases at V and 7 bases at J, with 19 bases between. CDR1 LNHDA and CDR2 SQIVND come from the germline V gene (reference sequence). This CDR3 reads CASSIIRGGSNEQYF. The CDR3 bases are TGTGCCAGTAGTATCATACGCGGGGGCAGCAATGAGCAGTACTTC.

The chain links TRBV2 to TRBJ2-5, with D maybe TRBD2 (6 bases). Looked up from germline, CDR1 is SNHLY and CDR2 is FYNNEI. This CDR3 comprises 14 residues. The ends were cut back, 5 bases at V and 3 bases at J, with 13 bases in the middle. The CDR3 sequence: CASSSLGLKETQYF. The CDR3 nucleotides read TGTGCCAGCAGTTCACTGGGACTGAAAGAGACCCAGTACTTC.

This clonotype was counted ten times or more. V and J are TRBV3-1 and TRBJ2-3; D possibly corresponds to TRBD2 (6 bases). The CDR3 is made up of 14 amino acids. Germline values: CDR1 LGHDT, CDR2 YNNKEL (reference sequence). With 2 bases removed from V and 6 bases from J, the gap between germline ends came to 12 bases. CDR3 bases: TGTGCCAGCAGCCAAACGCGGGGAGACGATACGCAGTATTTT. It specifies CASSQTRGDDTQYF.

This clonotype occurred once. The DNA is left out, because the CDR3 cannot be placed on it with certainty; the CDR3 is given as TCRdb lists it. V gene TRBV10-3 combines with J gene TRBJ1-1; TRBD1, as called in the table, went unchecked against the DNA. Germline CDR1 is ENHRY and CDR2 is SYGVKD. The CDR3 is 23 amino acids in total, end residues counted. The CDR3 is CAISETDGYTFGSGTRGNTEAFF.

This clonotype was seen only once. The CDR3 does not end in the conserved phenylalanine or tryptophan, so this is likely a read error. This chain uses TRBV10-1 with TRBJ2-7; D not certain. The CDR3 is made up of 11 amino acids. V was cut by 4 bases and J by 9 bases, with 10 bases left in between. In germline, CDR1 is WNHNN, CDR2 SYGVQD (reference sequence). CDR3: CASSVPRRQYS. The CDR3 nucleotides read TGCGCCAGCAGTGTGCCCAGACGGCAGTACTCC.

V usage is TRBV20-1 and J usage is TRBJ2-3; tentatively, D is TRBD1 or TRBD2 (5 bases each). Trimming removed 4 bases from V and 5 bases from J, with 22 bases in between. This CDR3 is built from 16 residues. CDR1 is DFQATT, CDR2 SNEGSKA, per germline (reference sequence). The CDR3 DNA reads TGCAGTGCTACGTGGGACGGCGAACACTCCGGAGATACGCAGTATTTT. It translates to CSATWDGEHSGDTQYF.

The chain uses TRBV5-4 and TRBJ2-3; D could derive from TRBD1 or TRBD2 (6 bases each). The germline V gene encodes CDR1 SGHNT and CDR2 YYREEE (reference sequence). The CDR3 has 15 amino acids. Trimming pared 8 bases from V and 1 base from J, leaving 17 bases between. The CDR3, as DNA: TGTGCCAGGAGGGGGACGCGGGGTGGCACAGATACGCAGTATTTT. Its translation: CARRGTRGGTDTQYF.

A single count supports this clonotype. The chain is built from TRBV7-9 and TRBJ2-2; possible D gene TRBD2, 7 bases. The V end was cut by 4 bases, the J end by 14 bases, with 26 bases between. The germline V gene has CDR1 SEHNR and CDR2 FQNEAQ (reference sequence). The CDR3 consists of 16 residues. The DNA of the CDR3 is TGTGCCAGCAGCTCGGGTCGGGGGGCGGGCACCGGGGTTCTGTTTTTT. Translation: CASSSGRGAGTGVLFF.

This clonotype was observed at least ten times. This rearrangement joins TRBV24-1 to TRBJ1-2; D remains ambiguous. Germline assignment: CDR1 KGHDR and CDR2 SFDVKD. V was trimmed by 2 bases and J by 8 bases, leaving 14 bases between them. The CDR3 is 14 residues long. CDR3 loop: CATSDSGVVGGYTF. DNA for the CDR3: TGTGCCACCAGTGATTCCGGGGTAGTGGGAGGCTACACCTTC.

This sequence joins TRBV5-1 and TRBJ1-2, with 7 bases matching TRBD1. CDR3 length: 12 residues. In germline, CDR1 is SGHRS, CDR2 YFSETQ. Germline trimming cut 4 bases from V and 7 bases from J; bases unmatched to any gene: 4. CDR3 bases: TGCGCCAGCAGCGAAGGGACAGCTGGCTACACCTTC. Its protein is CASSEGTAGYTF.

The gene calls are TRBV6-1 and TRBJ1-2; 7 nucleotides line up with TRBD1. Germline-derived CDR1 and CDR2 are MNHNS and SASEGT. Trimming at V came to 6 bases and at J to 6 bases, leaving 25 bases not matched to a gene. This CDR3 spans 19 amino acids. CDR3 protein: CASSSQGKRPWSGWHGYTF. DNA of the CDR3: TGTGCCAGCAGCTCACAGGGGAAGAGGCCCTGGAGTGGATGGCATGGCTACACCTTC.

This clonotype came up many times. The chain is built from TRBV20-1 and TRBJ2-3; D possibly corresponds to TRBD2 (6 bases). Germline loops: CDR1 DFQATT, CDR2 SNEGSKA (reference sequence). V was shortened by 4 bases and J by 0 bases, with 14 bases between the two germline ends. The CDR3 has 15 amino acids. The CDR3 nucleotides are TGCAGTGCTACTTATGCGGGGTCTAGCACAGATACGCAGTATTTT. It codes for CSATYAGSSTDTQYF.

A few counts support this clonotype. V usage is TRBV29-1 and J usage is TRBJ1-2; no definite D call. The germline V and J ends were trimmed by 4 bases and 2 bases, with 5 bases remaining between them. This CDR3 contains 11 residues. The germline gives CDR1 SQVTM, CDR2 ANQGSEA. The CDR3 loop reads CSVGMNYGYTF. CDR3 nucleotide sequence: TGCAGCGTTGGAATGAACTATGGCTACACCTTC.

Ten or more counts support this clonotype. The chain links TRBV14 to TRBJ1-1, with D possibly being TRBD1 (5 bases). This CDR3 has 15 amino acids. The germline V gene has CDR1 SGHDN and CDR2 FVKESK. V lost 3 bases, J lost 3 bases, and 14 bases lay in between. The CDR3: CASSQGLGPYTEAFF. Here the CDR3 DNA reads TGTGCCAGCAGCCAGGGGCTAGGGCCCTACACTGAAGCTTTCTTT.

The V call is TRBV29-1, the J call TRBJ2-3; D may be TRBD1 or TRBD2 (5 bases each). Trimming left V 6 bases short and J 8 bases short, with 15 bases between. The germline V gene has CDR1 SQVTM and CDR2 ANQGSEA. This CDR3 is built from 12 residues. The CDR3 region is CSVAQGSGTQYF. In DNA, the CDR3 is TGCAGCGTGGCCCAGGGAAGCGGTACGCAGTATTTT.

This clonotype was detected many times. This rearrangement joins TRBV7-8 to TRBJ1-2, with a weak D call TRBD1 (5 bases). This CDR3 spans 14 amino acids. V was cut by 0 bases and J by 6 bases, with 11 bases left in between. Per germline, CDR1 SGHVS and CDR2 FQNEAQ. In nucleotides, the CDR3 is TGTGCCAGCAGCTTAGCTGGGGGGGGAAATGGCTACACCTTC. Translation gives CASSLAGGGNGYTF.

This clonotype was detected many times. V gene TRBV6-6 combines with J gene TRBJ1-1; D remains unclear. There are 11 residues in the CDR3. Germline V gives CDR1 MNHNY, CDR2 SVGAGI (reference sequence). V was cut by 7 bases and J by 1 base, with 4 bases left in between. CDR3 nucleotide sequence: TGTGCCAGCACCAAGAACACTGAAGCTTTCTTT. This gives the protein CASTKNTEAFF.

With respect to this clonotype: A read error may produce the germline difference seen at one junction end. The chain carries TRBV20-1 and TRBJ1-5, with D possibly TRBD1 on 6 matching bases. The germline CDR1 and CDR2 sequences are DFQATT and SNEGSKA (reference sequence). This CDR3 region has 13 residues. CDR3 nucleotides: TGCAGCGCTAGAGGGCACAGGGCAGAGCCCCAGCATTTT. Its protein product is CSARGHRAEPQHF.

J is TRBJ2-5 and V is TRBV7-3; a weak D match, TRBD1 (8 bases). The last part of the DNA fits TRBJ2-1 better; the J call may be wrong. The CDR3 totals 16 residues. Germline V gene data show CDR1 as SGHTA and CDR2 as FQGTGA. Here the CDR3 reads CASSTGQGGGYNEQFF. CDR3 bases: TGTGCCAGCAGCACCGGACAGGGAGGGGGGTACAATGAGCAGTTCTTC.

V gene TRBV7-3 combines with J gene TRBJ1-2, with no clear D. The CDR3 covers 15 residues. Trimming stripped 6 bases from V and 8 bases from J, with 22 bases between. Germline CDR1 is SGHTA and CDR2 is FQGTGA. DNA for the CDR3: TGTGCCAGCAGTTCATCGGACCTTGCAAGTCAAGGCTACACCTTC. Amino acid sequence: CASSSSDLASQGYTF.

On this clonotype itself: The germline gene is not matched at one end of the junction; a read error may be the cause. The CDR3: CASSDIAMETQYF. The CDR3 nucleotides are TGTGCCAGCAGTGATATAGCGATGGAGACGCAGTACTTT. V is TRBV7-9 and J is TRBJ2-3, with D possibly TRBD2 on 5 matching bases. Germline CDR1 and CDR2: SEHNR and FQNEAQ (reference sequence). The CDR3 length is 13 residues. Together with reference TRBV7-9 and TRBJ2-3, the CDR3 gives the full variable domain: DTGVSQNPRHKITKRGQNVTFRCDPISEHNRLYWYRQTLGQGPEFLTYFQNEAQLEKSRLLSDRFSAERPKGSFSTLEIQRTEQGDSAMYLCASSDIAMETQYFGPGTRLTVL.

The J gene is TRBJ1-4, the V gene TRBV7-2; D possibly corresponds to TRBD1 (5 bases). With 3 bases removed from V and 0 bases from J, the gap between germline ends came to 14 bases. CDR3 length: 17 amino acids. Germline V gene data show CDR1 as SGHTA and CDR2 as FQGNSA. The CDR3 here is CASSLLIAGSTNEKLFF. For the CDR3, the DNA is TGTGCCAGCAGCTTGTTAATCGCAGGGTCAACTAATGAAAAACTGTTTTTT.

This clonotype has a handful of counts. The chain couples TRBV20-1 to TRBJ2-1; TRBD1 might be the D (6 bases). Per germline, CDR1 DFQATT and CDR2 SNEGSKA (reference sequence). The CDR3 is 11 amino acids. V lost 5 bases and J lost 7, with 9 bases in between. For the CDR3, the DNA is TGCAGTGCTTCCAGGGGTAATGAGCAGTTCTTC. It translates to CSASRGNEQFF.

Ten or more counts support this clonotype. The rearrangement joins TRBV12-3 or TRBV12-4 to TRBJ1-1, with a tentative D call TRBD1 (6 bases). The V end was cut by 6 bases, the J end by 1 base, with 15 bases between. CDR3 size: 15 residues. CDR3 protein: CASSMGSGENTEAFF. For the CDR3, the DNA is TGTGCCAGCAGCATGGGGTCAGGGGAGAACACTGAAGCTTTCTTT.

Of note for this clonotype: The junction shows a germline mismatch at one end, possibly a read error. The chain has TRBV5-3 and TRBJ2-3; possibly TRBD1 for D (7 bases). TRBV5-3 is assigned to the ORF class and has an uncertain function. The CDR3 sequence is 15 residues long. As DNA, the CDR3 is TGCTCCACTCGGCGCAGGGGGGTTACCACAGATACGCAGTATTTT. Translating it yields CSTRRRGVTTDTQYF.

This chain connects TRBV5-6 to TRBJ2-7; D is possibly TRBD1 or TRBD2 (5 bases each). The V end was cut by 3 bases, the J end by 7 bases, with 11 bases between. From germline, CDR1 is SGHDT and CDR2 YYEEEE. The CDR3 is 12 amino acids. The CDR3 sequence: CASSYVWGEQYF. CDR3 sequence (DNA): TGTGCCAGCAGCTACGTGTGGGGGGAGCAGTACTTC.